Listed here are 19 T cell receptor beta chains from one sample, sequenced in a study of cytomegalovirus exposure and HLA in healthy donors. Vbeta (60) and Jbeta (13) primers were used in the PCR. Data came from immunoSEQ multiplex PCR; TCRdb stores just in-frame clones and leaves some out. The data contain tens of thousands of clones, around 72% of them singletons. The sample consisted of PBMCs. Source of these receptors: a woman aged 25-40 years in good health and CMV-seropositive.

The chain uses TRBV12-5 and TRBJ2-1; TRBD1 matches 8 bases. The CDR3 consists of 14 residues. V gave up 1 base and J gave up 7 bases; unmatched junction bases: 3. Germline lookup yields CDR1 LGHNT and CDR2 FRNRAP. The CDR3 sequence is CASGLGTGHNEQFF. Here the CDR3 DNA reads TGTGCTAGTGGTTTGGGGACAGGGCATAATGAGCAGTTCTTC.

There are a few counts of this clone. The rearrangement uses TRBV5-1 and TRBJ1-1, with no clear D. V gave up 4 bases and J gave up 2 bases, with 9 bases separating them. This CDR3 spans 13 amino acids. Germline V CDR1 and CDR2: SGHRS, YFSETQ. Written as DNA, the CDR3 is TGCGCCAGCAGCCAAGAGGTTAACACTGAAGCTTTCTTT. It encodes CASSQEVNTEAFF.

The chain combines TRBV28 with TRBJ2-5; 7 nucleotides line up with TRBD2. CDR3 size: 15 residues. The ends lost 5 bases at V and 5 bases at J; junction bases unmatched: 11. Germline CDR1 is MDHEN and CDR2 is SYDVKM. CDR3 coding DNA: TGTGCCAGCAGTCCGGGACTACGGGGTGATGAGACCCAGTACTTC. This codes for CASSPGLRGDETQYF.

This clone was counted a single time. The chain carries TRBV29-1 and TRBJ1-1; D is perhaps TRBD1 (6 bases). CDR1 and CDR2 (germline): SQVTM, ANQGSEA. The ends were cut back, 4 bases at V and 1 base at J, with 16 bases in the middle. The CDR3 loop spans 15 amino acids. The CDR3 region has the DNA TGCAGCGTTGGGTCGGCGGACAGAGCGAACACTGAAGCTTTCTTT. It encodes CSVGSADRANTEAFF.

The chain carries TRBV5-1 and TRBJ2-2, with 7 bases that match TRBD2. Germline loops: CDR1 SGHRS, CDR2 YFSETQ. J was trimmed by 4 bases and V by 4 bases; bases with no gene match: 4. The CDR3 runs 14 residues. CDR3 loop: CASSPGGSTGELFF. The CDR3 DNA is TGCGCCAGCAGCCCCGGGGGGAGCACCGGGGAGCTGTTTTTT.

The chain employs TRBV14 and TRBJ1-6, with D possibly being TRBD1 (5 bases). Germline V CDR1 and CDR2: SGHDN, FVKESK. The V end lost 0 bases, the J end lost 4 bases, and 10 bases lay between the germline ends. The CDR3 is made up of 16 amino acids. CDR3 coding DNA: TGTGCCAGCAGCCAAGATTGGAGGGGATATAATTCACCCCTCCACTTT. It is translated as CASSQDWRGYNSPLHF.

The chain uses TRBV11-2 and TRBJ2-7; TRBD1 is a possible D gene (5 bases). The germline V gene encodes CDR1 SGHAT and CDR2 FQNNGV. V lost 0 bases, J lost 4 bases, and 13 bases lay in between. This CDR3 has 15 residues. CDR3 region: CASSLDRAGWYEQYF. DNA of the CDR3: TGTGCCAGCAGCTTAGATCGGGCAGGGTGGTACGAGCAGTACTTC.

This rearrangement joins TRBV4-3 to TRBJ1-3; a weak D match, TRBD1 (5 bases). Trimming cost V 3 bases and J 2 bases, with 14 bases left between them. Germline V gene sequence: CDR1 LGHNA, CDR2 YSLEER. This CDR3 is built from 16 residues. The CDR3 sequence: CASSQRQRPTGNTIYF. For the CDR3, the DNA is TGCGCCAGCAGCCAGCGACAGCGACCCACTGGAAACACCATATATTTT.

The chain uses TRBV2 and TRBJ2-5, with D perhaps matching TRBD1 (6 bases). The CDR3 covers 12 residues. V lost 1 base, J lost 11 bases, and 11 bases lay in between. The germline V gene has CDR1 SNHLY and CDR2 FYNNEI. The CDR3 DNA reads as TGTGCCAGCAGTGAAGTGGGGGCTTCACAGTACTTC. Its protein product is CASSEVGASQYF.

The chain combines TRBV7-9 with TRBJ2-7; 10 bases map to TRBD1. J was trimmed by 3 bases and V by 5 bases; bases with no gene match: 10. CDR3 length equals 16 residues. The germline gives CDR1 SEHNR, CDR2 FQNEAQ (reference sequence). In DNA form, the CDR3 reads TGTGCCAGCAGCCCTCCGACAGGGGGCCATCTCTACGAGCAGTACTTC. Its protein product is CASSPPTGGHLYEQYF.

This sequence joins TRBV27 and TRBJ1-5; tentatively, D is TRBD1 (5 bases). The CDR3 sequence is 14 residues long. Germline-derived CDR1 and CDR2 are MNHEY and SMNVEV (reference sequence). Trimming stripped 4 bases from V and 6 bases from J, with 13 bases between. The CDR3 nucleotides read TGTGCCAGCAGTTCCCGGCAGGGTGGTCAGCCCCAGCATTTT. This codes for CASSSRQGGQPQHF.

The V and J genes are TRBV28 and TRBJ2-7; 13 bases line up with TRBD2. The CDR3 totals 15 residues. The germline CDR1 and CDR2 sequences are MDHEN and SYDVKM. The ends lost 5 bases at V and 3 bases at J; junction bases unmatched: 4. For the CDR3, the DNA is TGTGCCAGCAGTCTCGGGACTAGCGGGATCTACGAGCAGTACTTC. It specifies CASSLGTSGIYEQYF.

The CDR3 here is CASSFDRSPYEQYF. The CDR3 region has the DNA TGTGCCAGCAGCTTCGACAGGTCCCCCTACGAGCAGTACTTC. The V call is TRBV5-6, the J call TRBJ2-7, with D possibly TRBD1 on 6 matching bases. This CDR3 has 14 amino acids. Per the germline V gene, CDR1 is SGHDT and CDR2 is YYEEEE. Between the trimmed V and J ends, which lost 2 bases and 2 bases, there was a span of 11 bases.

The genes are TRBV11-2 and TRBJ1-3; no reliable D call. Trimming left V 3 bases short and J 6 bases short, with 9 bases between. Germline values: CDR1 SGHAT, CDR2 FQNNGV. The CDR3 runs 13 residues. For the CDR3, the DNA is TGTGCCAGCAGCTTGAGTGCCCCAAACACCATATATTTT. Protein: CASSLSAPNTIYF. Full variable domain (missing parts from reference TRBV11-2 and TRBJ1-3): EAGVAQSPRYKIIEKRQSVAFWCNPISGHATLYWYQQILGQGPKLLIQFQNNGVVDDSQLPKDRFSAERLKGVDSTLKIQPAKLEDSAVYLCASSLSAPNTIYFGEGSWLTVV.

This clone was seen a handful of times. The CDR3 coding sequence is TGTGCCATCAGTGACAGGAGGGGCAAGGCCTACGAGCAGTACTTC. This codes for CAISDRRGKAYEQYF. The chain combines TRBV10-3 with TRBJ2-7; tentatively, D is TRBD2 (6 bases). This CDR3 has 15 residues. Germline lookup yields CDR1 ENHRY and CDR2 SYGVKD. Trimming took 3 bases from V and 2 from J, leaving 14 bases between them.

About this clone: The same CDR3 can be traced to other DNA sequences in this sample. This sequence joins TRBV28 and TRBJ1-1, with D uncertain. The CDR3 spans 14 residues. Germline loops: CDR1 MDHEN, CDR2 SYDVKM. V lost 1 base and J 1 base, leaving 7 bases between the germline ends. This CDR3 is CASSLSGWNTEAFF. CDR3 nucleotides: TGTGCCAGCAGTTTATCAGGTTGGAACACTGAAGCTTTCTTT.

This chain joins TRBV29-1 and TRBJ2-7; the match to TRBD2 covers 9 bases. J lost 7 bases, V lost 5 bases, and 12 bases had no gene match. This CDR3 has 14 residues. The germline gives CDR1 SQVTM, CDR2 ANQGSEA. CDR3 nucleotide sequence: TGCAGCGTTCTGTCTAGCGGGAACCTGTGTGAGCAGTACTTC. Protein sequence: CSVLSSGNLCEQYF.

The chain employs TRBV6-5 and TRBJ1-2; weak D call: TRBD1 (5 bases). The ends were cut back, 6 bases at V and 7 bases at J, with 9 bases in the middle. This CDR3 is built from 11 residues. From germline, CDR1 is MNHEY and CDR2 SVGAGI. The CDR3: CASRRQCGYTF. The CDR3 DNA is TGTGCCAGCAGACGACAGTGTGGCTACACCTTC.

J is TRBJ2-7 and V is TRBV2, with 11 bases aligning to TRBD2. V was pared by 4 bases and J by 3 bases, with 5 bases of the junction left unmatched. CDR1 is SNHLY and CDR2 is FYNNEI in the germline V gene. This CDR3 has 15 amino acids. The CDR3 sequence is CASSVPSGRFYEQYF. CDR3 coding DNA: TGTGCCAGCAGTGTCCCTAGCGGGAGGTTCTACGAGCAGTACTTC.